Listed here is a single T cell receptor (beta chain). The antigen remains unidentified. This sample stems from a study of Graves' ophthalmopathy and Graves' hyperthyroidism. Background on the study: Ahead of any treatment, peripheral blood was obtained at the initial diagnosis.

Establishment of the diagnosis relied upon clinical symptoms, serum thyroxine, TRAb, thyroid ultrasound and orbital computed tomography. Scientists amplified the TCR beta CDR3 regions from RNA transcripts. HTBI-primed RT-PCR formed the first round, and a multiplex PCR formed the second. TCRdb independently ran MiXCR on the multiplex PCR reads; one entry per CDR3 protein. Here the sample spans almost 750,000 distinct CDR3 sequences, approximately 40% being singletons. Study observations and caveats: Sensitivity reached roughly 88% and specificity roughly 76% for a 13-signature model separating ophthalmopathy from stable hyperthyroidism. Most expanded clonotypes from thyroid (those above 0.001 frequency) were also found in blood.

Sequencing input: peripheral blood. The receptor was derived from an adult man with Graves' ophthalmopathy.

The CDR3 sequence is CASSEGQRDGYTF. For the CDR3, the DNA is TGTGCCAGCAGTGAAGGGCAGCGGGATGGCTACACCTTC. The rearrangement joins TRBV2 to TRBJ1-2; D ambiguous. This CDR3 comprises 13 residues. The germline V gene encodes CDR1 SNHLY and CDR2 FYNNEI. The germline V and J ends were trimmed by 1 base and 6 bases, with 9 bases remaining between them.